This T cell receptor beta chain was found in a study of blood T cell repertoires in COVID-19. Study-wide background: Nucleic acid was either cDNA or gDNA, and it came from T cells, B-cell-depleted T cells, or PBMCs.

This clone appeared a single time. Germline loops: CDR1 PRHDT, CDR2 FYEKMQ (reference sequence). The CDR3 consists of 15 residues. Trimming removed 1 base at V and 4 bases at J, with 14 bases between. Original handling: The assay estimated nucleated cells by amplifying reference gene primers. Method: immunoSEQ multiplex PCR; TCRdb's copy keeps in-frame clones and lacks some. The V and J calls and clone size come from that table; D and trimming were worked out from the DNA. Among 150,000 to 200,000 clones listed, roughly nine tenths were seen once. Input material: peripheral blood. The rearrangement joins TRBV13 to TRBJ2-7, with D perhaps TRBD1 (5 bases). The source is a man aged 18-30 years who had recovered from COVID-19. CDR3 in amino acids: CASSLADRDSYEQYF. The CDR3 nucleotides read TGTGCCAGCAGCTTAGCCGACAGAGATAGTTACGAGCAGTACTTC.